This TCR beta chain was sequenced in a study of blood T cell repertoires in COVID-19. About the study: From the United States, Italy and Spain came samples of acute and convalescent COVID-19. From T cells, B-cell-depleted T cells, or PBMCs came the material, which was cDNA or gDNA.

Source study methods: Estimates of nucleated cell counts were drawn from the amplification of reference gene primers. The method was immunoSEQ multiplex PCR; TCRdb's version includes in-frame clones alone and lacks a portion of them. V and J calls and clone size are as listed in that table; D and trimming were resolved from the DNA. The sample lists around 80,000 clones, just over 85% occurring once. This clone has a handful of counts. This receptor was obtained from a woman aged 80 or older with acute or convalescent COVID-19. The sequenced sample was peripheral blood.

For the CDR3, the DNA is TGTGCCAGCTCCACAGCTAACGGCTATGGCTACACCTTC. Translated: CASSTANGYGYTF. The gene calls are TRBV6-5 and TRBJ1-2; no reliable D call. Between the trimmed V and J ends, which lost 8 bases and 4 bases, there was a span of 14 bases. The CDR3 covers 13 residues. Per the germline V gene, CDR1 is MNHEY and CDR2 is SVGAGI.